The rows below give T cell receptor beta chains drawn from one sample of a study of blood T cells in healthy people across ages. One entry per CDR3 protein, called by TCRdb with MiXCR from the 5' RACE reads. The table lists around 1.7 million distinct CDR3 sequences, roughly 30% of them singletons. The sample taken for sequencing was blood. Receptors were obtained from a woman in her twenties or thirties in good health. Each CDR3 is given without its conserved first and last residue. Each record gives: CDR3 length, V gene, J gene, CDR3 protein.

11	TRBV20-1	TRBJ2-5	SAKPGLLGEQY
16	TRBV12-3/TRBV12-4	TRBJ1-4	ASSLRVGRGRSSEKLF
14	TRBV10-3	TRBJ1-6	AARDRGSVDNSPLH
12	TRBV29-1	TRBJ2-3	SVERTSGRDTQY
11	TRBV6-5	TRBJ2-1	ASSFKAGGEQF
15	TRBV3-1	TRBJ2-1	ASSQDFRTGGYNEQF
12	TRBV5-1	TRBJ2-7	ASSNTQVGGEQY
14	TRBV10-3	TRBJ2-7	AISEPSSGGYYEQY
13	TRBV7-2	TRBJ2-5	ASSFSSGAYETQY
11	TRBV7-6	TRBJ2-3	ASRGGTGDTQY
12	TRBV5-1	NA	ASSWGQGASEQY
12	TRBV12-3/TRBV12-4	TRBJ2-5	ASRRTGVAETQY
12	TRBV29-1	TRBJ2-3	SVASDSSTDTQY
11	TRBV7-9	TRBJ1-5	ASSSQGGQPQH
12	TRBV3-1	TRBJ2-1	ASRYRGVASEQF
12	TRBV27	TRBJ1-1	ASSFNGRNTEAF
14	TRBV7-2	TRBJ2-5	ASSLAPRGGQETQY
13	TRBV5-5	TRBJ1-1	ASRPTGTVNTEAF
17	TRBV27	TRBJ2-2	ASSLKTPGTYYNTGELF
11	TRBV5-1	NA	AGSPLDSYEQY
11	TRBV28	TRBJ2-7	ASGLRSFYEQY
11	TRBV6-5	TRBJ1-2	ANSYEGVGGYT
10	TRBV29-1	TRBJ2-7	SVYGLLGEQY
12	TRBV7-6	TRBJ2-5	ASSLVDSGETQY
11	TRBV15	TRBJ1-2	ATSRGTGQGYT
13	TRBV27	TRBJ1-5	ASRLDRSSNQPQH
13	TRBV5-5	TRBJ2-1	ASGGRERTYNEQF
15	TRBV10-3	TRBJ2-5	AISEFSGSAVMETQY
11	TRBV7-3	TRBJ2-4	ASSSTITGTGY
10	TRBV29-1	TRBJ1-2	SAEWVRSSYT
12	TRBV12-3/TRBV12-4	TRBJ2-1	ASSSRGGHNEQF
11	TRBV5-4	TRBJ1-2	AGSLKGHYGYT
14	TRBV30	TRBJ2-6	AWSVMGGSGANVLT
14	TRBV7-2	TRBJ2-7	ASSLAGTCSAYEQY
15	TRBV27	TRBJ1-2	ASSRMGWVGGGYGYT
11	TRBV6-2/TRBV6-3	TRBJ1-2	ASRYLRNYGYT
11	TRBV5-5	TRBJ1-2	ASSLDSQYGYT
13	TRBV28	TRBJ2-1	ASSYLAGGFNEQF
11	TRBV14	TRBJ1-6	ASSQEESGPLH
11	TRBV29-1	TRBJ1-1	SVEDGTSTEAF
13	TRBV6-5	TRBJ2-5	ASSKPGRIQETQY
11	TRBV20-1	TRBJ1-5	SARDPGYQPQH